Below, 13 T cell receptor beta chains from the same sample are listed, as sequenced in a study of T-cell reconstitution after alpha-beta-depleted transplantation in children. Researchers prepared the TCRbeta library using unique molecular identifiers, the study reports. A single record per CDR3 protein comes from TCRdb applying MiXCR to the PCR reads. Altogether fewer than 150,000 distinct CDR3 sequences are present, 8.5% to 10% being singletons, with the ten largest covering more than 20%. Here the sequenced sample was PBMCs, mostly from graft donor cells, taken 180 days after TCRalphabeta/CD19-depleted stem cell transplant. The receptors derive from a girl under two years old who had a stem cell transplant for combined immunodeficiency, so the T cells may come from the graft donor.

This clonotype has just a few counts. CDR3 coding DNA: TGCAGCGTTGCAGGGACCTACAGGGGAGGTTTTTCCGAGCAGTACTTC. Encoded protein: CSVAGTYRGGFSEQYF. The chain recombines TRBV29-1 with TRBJ2-7, with D perhaps matching TRBD1 (7 bases). The V and J ends lost 4 bases and 6 bases respectively, with 25 bases between them. Germline CDR1 and CDR2: SQVTM and ANQGSEA. The CDR3 length is 16 residues.

This clonotype was detected a few times. The chain has TRBV12-3 or TRBV12-4 and TRBJ2-1, with D hard to call. CDR3 length equals 12 residues. The V gene lost 6 bases and the J gene lost 4 bases, with 7 bases spanning the gap. The CDR3, as DNA: TGTGCCAGCAGGGGTCTTTACAATGAGCAGTTCTTC. This encodes CASRGLYNEQFF.

This clonotype was observed a handful of times. The rearrangement uses TRBV12-3 or TRBV12-4 and TRBJ2-2; D could derive from TRBD1 or TRBD2 (5 bases each). The CDR3 extends over 15 amino acids. Trimming left V 3 bases short and J 0 bases short, with 8 bases between. DNA for the CDR3: TGTGCCAGCAGTTTCGGGGCTACGAACACCGGGGAGCTGTTTTTT. Its protein product is CASSFGATNTGELFF.

This clonotype was counted many times. The chain joins TRBV6-5 to TRBJ2-7; 8 bases map to TRBD2. Germline V CDR1 and CDR2: MNHEY, SVGAGI. The V and J ends lost 6 bases and 1 base, in that order; junction bases with no gene match: 5. The CDR3 covers 14 residues. CDR3 nucleotides: TGTGCCAGCAGCAGGGCTAGCGGGTCCTACGAGCAGTACTTC. Translation gives CASSRASGSYEQYF.

This clonotype has a handful of counts. The chain employs TRBV20-1 and TRBJ2-3; D remains unclear. Germline V gene data show CDR1 as DFQATT and CDR2 as SNEGSKA (reference sequence). The CDR3 sequence is 12 residues long. V gave up 3 bases and J gave up 3 bases, with 7 bases separating them. CDR3 sequence (DNA): TGCAGTGCTAGGCCTTCTACAGATACGCAGTATTTT. Protein sequence: CSARPSTDTQYF.

In this sample, this clonotype turned up a few times. The chain combines TRBV4-2 with TRBJ1-1, with D maybe TRBD1 (5 bases). Germline V gene lookup returns CDR1 LGHNA and CDR2 YNFKEQ. V was shortened by 1 base and J by 1 base, with 10 bases between the two germline ends. This CDR3 region has 15 residues. This chain's CDR3 is CASSQAPGPNTEAFF. The CDR3 coding sequence is TGTGCCAGCAGCCAAGCCCCGGGGCCGAACACTGAAGCTTTCTTT.

The chain combines TRBV5-6 with TRBJ2-3; TRBD2 matches at 12 bases. The CDR3 spans 16 residues. Germline CDR1 is SGHDT and CDR2 is YYEEEE. J gave up 5 bases and V 1 base, and 5 bases lay outside the gene matches. CDR3 sequence: CASSLSTSGSRDTQYF. CDR3 DNA: TGTGCCAGCAGCTTGTCGACTAGCGGGAGCCGAGATACGCAGTATTTT.

This clonotype was seen a few times. V gene TRBV6-2 or TRBV6-3 combines with J gene TRBJ1-5; no reliable D call. Trimming took 4 bases from V and 2 from J, leaving 3 bases between them. CDR1 is MNHEY, CDR2 SVGEGT, per germline. This CDR3 has 12 amino acids. CDR3 protein: CASSCCNQPQHF. CDR3 DNA: TGTGCCAGCAGTTGTTGCAATCAGCCCCAGCATTTT.

The rearrangement uses TRBV5-1 and TRBJ1-6, with D unclear. V was clipped by 3 bases and J by 7 bases, with 11 bases between them. The CDR3 is made up of 14 amino acids. CDR1 and CDR2 (germline): SGHRS, YFSETQ. The CDR3 DNA follows: TGCGCCAGCAGCTCGACTGAATGGAATTCACCCCTCCACTTT. Translating it yields CASSSTEWNSPLHF.

This clonotype was counted a few times. The chain uses TRBV7-2 and TRBJ2-1; D is ambiguous. Trimming pared 0 bases from V and 11 bases from J, leaving 5 bases between. Germline V CDR1 and CDR2: SGHTA, FQGNSA. The CDR3 is made up of 11 amino acids. CDR3 in DNA: TGTGCCAGCAGCTTAGCGGTACAGCAGTTCTTC. Translation gives CASSLAVQQFF.

This clonotype appeared once. At one end the junction does not follow the germline gene, possibly because of a read error. J is TRBJ2-5 and V is TRBV5-1, with D perhaps assigned TRBD1 or TRBD2 (5 bases each). CDR1 is SGHRS, CDR2 YFSETQ, per germline. This CDR3 is 16 amino acids long. The chain's CDR3 is CDSSFPGRLYQETQYF. CDR3 coding DNA: TGCGACAGCAGCTTCCCGGGACGGCTGTACCAAGAGACCCAGTACTTC. Supplemented by reference TRBV5-1 and TRBJ2-5, the full variable domain reads KAGVTQTPRYLIKTRGQQVTLSCSPISGHRSVSWYQQTPGQGLQFLFEYFSETQRNKGNFPGRFSGRQFSNSRSEMNVSTLELGDSALYLCDSSFPGRLYQETQYFGPGTRLLVL.

This clonotype was observed many times. The rearrangement links TRBV20-1 to TRBJ2-1; 8 positions match TRBD1. V gave up 3 bases and J gave up 4 bases; unmatched junction bases: 5. The CDR3 has 14 amino acids. Looked up from germline, CDR1 is DFQATT and CDR2 is SNEGSKA (reference sequence). This CDR3 is CSARDRDRYNEQFF. The CDR3 DNA reads as TGCAGTGCTAGGGACCGGGACAGGTACAATGAGCAGTTCTTC.

The chain joins TRBV6-5 to TRBJ2-7, with 7 nucleotides matching TRBD2. The CDR3 extends over 16 amino acids. The ends lost 4 bases at V and 2 bases at J; junction bases unmatched: 11. CDR1 and CDR2 from the germline V gene are MNHEY and SVGAGI. CDR3 region: CASSSTQAGIAYEQYF. The CDR3 bases are TGTGCCAGCAGTTCCACACAAGCGGGGATAGCCTACGAGCAGTACTTC.